This TCR beta chain was identified during a study of vaccination effects on CD4 cells after COVID-19. Antigen-specific CD4+ T cell clonotypes were called by their expansion after viral peptide-pool culture in ViraFEST. Isolation of CD4+ T cells took place after around 10 days of culture. The cohort was immunized with two doses of either the BNT162b2 or mRNA-1273 vaccine. Remarks on this clone: Its target is unknown.

Measured with immunoSEQ multiplex PCR; TCRdb has only the in-frame clones, and not every one. The sample carries about 24,000 clones, about 70% recorded once. Trimming removed 0 bases from V and 1 base from J, with 6 bases in between. Germline V gene data show CDR1 as MRHNA and CDR2 as SNTAGT. CDR3 length: 14 residues. The sequencing used CD4+ T cells from PBMCs cultured with SARS-CoV-2 spike peptides, collected after COVID-19 vaccination. The gene calls are TRBV6-4 and TRBJ1-2; D remains unclear. This TCR was sampled from a human donor who received a COVID-19 vaccine. The CDR3 here is CASSDSTVNYGYTF. CDR3 DNA: TGTGCCAGCAGTGACTCGACGGTTAACTATGGCTACACCTTC.